This T cell receptor beta chain is from a study of beta chain features in type 1 diabetes. TCRB transcripts that were expressed got sequenced, as all of the isolated RNA had been reverse transcribed. Some clones are missing from TCRdb's copy, which holds only in-frame ones; the method was immunoSEQ multiplex PCR. This table holds about half a million clones, around 30% found once. V was shortened by 0 bases and J by 6 bases, with 11 bases between the two germline ends. Germline V gives CDR1 SGHRS, CDR2 YFSETQ. This CDR3 spans 14 amino acids. Remarks on this clone: The sample has other DNA sequences that encode this CDR3 too.

Material for sequencing was naive CD4+ T cells from blood. This chain connects TRBV5-1 to TRBJ2-3, with D uncertain. This TCR was sampled from a man aged 18 to 29 in good health. In nucleotides, the CDR3 is TGCGCCAGCAGCTTGGTGGGCCAGGCGGATACGCAGTATTTT. Residues: CASSLVGQADTQYF.